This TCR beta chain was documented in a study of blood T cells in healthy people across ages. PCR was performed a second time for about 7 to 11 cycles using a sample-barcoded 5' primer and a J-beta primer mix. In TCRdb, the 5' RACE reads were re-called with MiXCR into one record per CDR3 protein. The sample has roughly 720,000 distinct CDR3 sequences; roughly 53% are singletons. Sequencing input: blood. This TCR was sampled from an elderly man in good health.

The CDR3 DNA is TGCAGTGCTAGAGATTCAGGGTGGGAACGGCCCTTCAATGAGCAGTTCTTC. Its translation: CSARDSGWERPFNEQFF. The V and J genes are TRBV20-1 and TRBJ2-1; D may be TRBD1 (5 bases). The V gene lost 0 bases and the J gene lost 6 bases, with 21 bases spanning the gap. There are 17 residues in the CDR3. Germline CDR1 DFQATT, CDR2 SNEGSKA (reference sequence).